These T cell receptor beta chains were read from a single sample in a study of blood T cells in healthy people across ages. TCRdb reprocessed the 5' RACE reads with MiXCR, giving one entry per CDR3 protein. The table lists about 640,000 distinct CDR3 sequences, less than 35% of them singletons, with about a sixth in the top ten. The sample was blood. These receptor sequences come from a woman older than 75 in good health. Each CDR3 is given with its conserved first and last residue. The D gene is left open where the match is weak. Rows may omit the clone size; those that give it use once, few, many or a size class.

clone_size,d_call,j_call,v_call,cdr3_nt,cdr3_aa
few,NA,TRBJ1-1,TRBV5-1,TGCGCCAGCAGCGCTGACGGGGGGGTGGCTGAAGCTTTCTTT,CASSADGGVAEAFF
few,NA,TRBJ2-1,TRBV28,TGTGCCAGCTTTTCGGGCCCCCACAATGAGCAGTTCTTC,CASFSGPHNEQFF
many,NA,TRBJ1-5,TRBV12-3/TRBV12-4,TGTGCCAGCAGTTTAGCGTGGGATCAGCCCCAGCATTTT,CASSLAWDQPQHF
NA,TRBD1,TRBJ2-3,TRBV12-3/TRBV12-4,TGTGCCAGCAGTTTGGGGACAGGGGGCACAGATGCGCAGTATTTT,CASSLGTGGTDAQYF
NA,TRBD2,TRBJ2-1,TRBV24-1,TGTGCCACCAGTGACCCCTCGGGGGGGGGACATGAGCAGTTCTTC,CATSDPSGGGHEQFF
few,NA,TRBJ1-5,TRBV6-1,TGTGCCAGCATGAAGGAGATCCAGCCCCAGCATTTT,CASMKEIQPQHF
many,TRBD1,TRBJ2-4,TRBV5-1,TGCGCCAGCAGCACGGGGGGACAGGGGGGAAACATTCAGTACTTC,CASSTGGQGGNIQYF
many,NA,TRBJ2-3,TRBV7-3,TGTGCCAGCAGCCGAGGACCCTCTGGAGGCACAGATACGCAGTATTTT,CASSRGPSGGTDTQYF
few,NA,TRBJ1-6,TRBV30,TGTGCCTGGAGTGGGATCAAAAATTCACCCCTCCACTTT,CAWSGIKNSPLHF
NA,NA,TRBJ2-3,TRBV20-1,TGCAGTGCTCCCAGGGCTAGCACAGATACGCAGTATTTT,CSAPRASTDTQYF
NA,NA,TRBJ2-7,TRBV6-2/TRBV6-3,TGTGCCAGCGGTATGCGGGGCACAACCTACGAGCAGTACTTC,CASGMRGTTYEQYF
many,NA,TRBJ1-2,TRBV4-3,TGCGCCAGCAGCCAAGATTTTGGGAGGGATGGCTACACCTTC,CASSQDFGRDGYTF
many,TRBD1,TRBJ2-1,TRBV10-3,TGTGCCATCAGAGGGACAGGGGTAAGCTCCTACAATGAGCAGTTCTTC,CAIRGTGVSSYNEQFF
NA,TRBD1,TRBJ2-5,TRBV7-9,TGTGCCAGCAGCTTCTCCGGGGTAGCGAGGGGGCCCAATGAGCAGTACTTC,CASSFSGVARGPNEQYF
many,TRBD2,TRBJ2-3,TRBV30,TGTGCCTGGAGGCGGGAGGGCAGGGTTACAGATACGCAGTATTTT,CAWRREGRVTDTQYF
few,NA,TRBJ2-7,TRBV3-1,TGTGCCAGCAGCCACTTTCGGGGGGCAAGATCCTACAATGAGCAGTACTTC,CASSHFRGARSYNEQYF
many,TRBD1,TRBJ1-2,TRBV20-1,TGCAGTGCTCTTCCGGGACAGGGCTTCACTAACTATGGCTACACCTTC,CSALPGQGFTNYGYTF
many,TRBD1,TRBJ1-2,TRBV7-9,TGTGCCAGCAGTCGAAACAGGGGACTTTCGAAGGGGAGCTATGGCTACACCTTC,CASSRNRGLSKGSYGYTF
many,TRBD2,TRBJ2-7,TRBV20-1,TGCAGTGCTCCCAGGACTAGCGGAAACTACGAGCAGTACTTC,CSAPRTSGNYEQYF
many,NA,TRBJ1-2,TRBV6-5,TGTGCCAGCACCCAGGACATCGACTATGGCTACACCTTC,CASTQDIDYGYTF
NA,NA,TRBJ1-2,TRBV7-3,TGTGCCAGCAGCTTAACGGGAAGAACAGCCAAATACGGAGGCTACACCTTC,CASSLTGRTAKYGGYTF
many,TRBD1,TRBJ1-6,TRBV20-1,TGCAGTGCTAAAGACAGGGTACATTCACCCCTCCACTTT,CSAKDRVHSPLHF
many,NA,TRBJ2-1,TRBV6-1,TGTGCCAGCAGTGAAGTTCACCGGGAGCAGTTCTTC,CASSEVHREQFF
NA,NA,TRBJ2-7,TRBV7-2,TGTGCCAGCAGCTTTGGTCGGGATTTGGGCGAGCAGTACTTC,CASSFGRDLGEQYF
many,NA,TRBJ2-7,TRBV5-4,TGTGCCAGCAGCTTGATGGGAGGTGGCGAGCAGTACTTC,CASSLMGGGEQYF
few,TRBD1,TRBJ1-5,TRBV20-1,TGCAGTGCTAGAGTGAGGTACAGGGGAAGCAATCAGCCCCAGCATTTT,CSARVRYRGSNQPQHF
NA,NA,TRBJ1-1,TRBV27,TGTGCCAGCAGTTTTAGGGTCATGAACACTGAAGCTTTCTTT,CASSFRVMNTEAFF
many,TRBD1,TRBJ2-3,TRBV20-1,TGCAGTGCCCCCAACCCGGAGACAGGGTATTCTAGCACAGATACGCAGTATTTT,CSAPNPETGYSSTDTQYF
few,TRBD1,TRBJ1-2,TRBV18,TGTGCCAGCTCACCAACGAAACAGGGGGCACGCTACACCTTC,CASSPTKQGARYTF
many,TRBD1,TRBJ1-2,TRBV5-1,TGCGCCAGCACCCGACAGGGATCCTTTGATGGCTACACCTTC,CASTRQGSFDGYTF
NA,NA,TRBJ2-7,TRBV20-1,TGCAGTGCTAGAGGGGCGACAGCCAGACGTAACGAGCAGTACTTC,CSARGATARRNEQYF
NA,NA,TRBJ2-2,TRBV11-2,TGTGCCAGCAGCTTGCACAGAAACACCGGGGAGCTGTTTTTT,CASSLHRNTGELFF
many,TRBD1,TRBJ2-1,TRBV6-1,TGTGCCAGCAGTATCAGAGGGGGACAGGGCTTATACAATGAGCAGTTCTTC,CASSIRGGQGLYNEQFF
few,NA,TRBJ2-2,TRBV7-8,TGTGCCAGCAACCTGGTACAGACGAACACCGGGGAGCTGTTTTTT,CASNLVQTNTGELFF
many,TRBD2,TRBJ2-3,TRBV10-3,TGTGCCGTCCAAACGGTAGCGGGGGGGACAGATACGCAGTATTTT,CAVQTVAGGTDTQYF
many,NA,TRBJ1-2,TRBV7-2,TGTGCCAGCAGCCCCGGACGGGGTAACTATGGCTACACCTTC,CASSPGRGNYGYTF
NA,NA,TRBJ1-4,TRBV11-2,TGTGCCAGCAGCTTAAGTGGCGAAAAACTGTTTTTT,CASSLSGEKLFF
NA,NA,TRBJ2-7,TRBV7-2,TGTGCCAGCACCGGGGGGACAGTATACGAGCAGTACTTC,CASTGGTVYEQYF
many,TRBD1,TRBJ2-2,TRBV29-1,TGCAGCGTTGAGTCCCCGGACAGGGACACCGGGGAGCTGTTTTTT,CSVESPDRDTGELFF
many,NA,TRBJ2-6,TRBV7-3,TGTGCCAGCAGCTTAATGCTGCTCTCTGGGGCCAACGTCCTGACTTTC,CASSLMLLSGANVLTF
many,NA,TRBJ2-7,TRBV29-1,TGCAGCGTTGCTAATCAGGGGGGCGAGCAGTACTTC,CSVANQGGEQYF
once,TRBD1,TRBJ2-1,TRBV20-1,TGCAGTGCCACGACCGGACAGGGAGGATCCTACAATGAGCAGTTCTTC,CSATTGQGGSYNEQFF
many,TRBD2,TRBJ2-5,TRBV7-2,TGTGCCAGCAGCACGGTCTCCGGGGGGGGTCAAGAGACCCAGTACTTC,CASSTVSGGGQETQYF
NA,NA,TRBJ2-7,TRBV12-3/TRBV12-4,TGTGCCAGCACCATTTCGGCCTACGAGCAGTACTTC,CASTISAYEQYF
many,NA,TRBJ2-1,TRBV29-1,TGCAGCCTGGAAGTTGGGAATGAGCAGTTCTTC,CSLEVGNEQFF
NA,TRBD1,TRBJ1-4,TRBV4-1,TGCGCCAGCAGCCCGACACAGGGGTATTATGAAAAACTGTTTTTT,CASSPTQGYYEKLFF
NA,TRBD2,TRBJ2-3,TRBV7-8,TGTGCCAGCAGAAACAGGCGCGGGAGAAGCCTCACAGATACGCAGTATTTT,CASRNRRGRSLTDTQYF
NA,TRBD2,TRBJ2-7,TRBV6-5,TGTGCCAGCAGTTTAAGCTCGGGGGGGTCCTACGAGCAGTACTTC,CASSLSSGGSYEQYF
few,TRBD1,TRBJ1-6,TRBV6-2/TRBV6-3,TGTGCCAGCAGTCCCACTACGACAGGGCGCAATTCACCCCCCCACTTT,CASSPTTTGRNSPPHF
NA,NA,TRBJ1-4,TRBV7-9,TGTGCCAGCAGCAAGACAGCTTCGTCTGAAAAACTGTTTTTT,CASSKTASSEKLFF
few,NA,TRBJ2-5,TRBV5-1,TGCACCAGCAGCCGGGGGGCAGGGGGGCAAGAGACCCAGTACTTC,CTSSRGAGGQETQYF
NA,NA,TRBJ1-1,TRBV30,TGTGCCTGGAACACCGGGACGTCGAACACTGAAGCTTTCTTT,CAWNTGTSNTEAFF
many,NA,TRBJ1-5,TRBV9,TGTGCCAGCAGCGTAGCTGGAGACAGAGGACAGCCCCAGCATTTT,CASSVAGDRGQPQHF
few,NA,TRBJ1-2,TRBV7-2,TGTGCCAGCAGCTTAGCGGGCAGCCACTATGGCTACACCTTC,CASSLAGSHYGYTF
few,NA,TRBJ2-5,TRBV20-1,TGCAGTGCTAGAGATGCGACAGGAGCCCAAGAGACCCAGTACTTC,CSARDATGAQETQYF
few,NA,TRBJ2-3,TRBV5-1,TGCGCCAGCAGCTTCCGGGACCCCTCCTTGGATACGCAGTATTTT,CASSFRDPSLDTQYF
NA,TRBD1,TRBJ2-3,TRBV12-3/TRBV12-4,TGTGCCAGCAGTTTAAGACGGGACAGAGGGACAGATACGCAGTATTTT,CASSLRRDRGTDTQYF
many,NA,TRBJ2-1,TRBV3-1,TGTGCCAGCAGGGAGGGGGCTTCGCAGTTCTTC,CASREGASQFF
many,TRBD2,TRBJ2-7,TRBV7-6,TGTGCCAGCAGCTTAGCGGGCGGGAGAAAAAACGGCTACGAGCAGTACTTC,CASSLAGGRKNGYEQYF
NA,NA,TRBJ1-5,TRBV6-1,TGTGCCAGCAGTGAACAGAGTGGCTTTTGGAATCAGCCCCAGCATTTT,CASSEQSGFWNQPQHF